This is a list of T cell receptor beta chains from one sample in a study of T-cell reconstitution after alpha-beta-depleted transplantation in children. Each CDR3 protein is one row after TCRdb ran MiXCR on the PCR reads. The table has about 240,000 distinct CDR3 sequences, around 11% seen once. The input for sequencing was PBMCs from the stem cell graft donor, taken from the stem cell graft. These receptors came from a human donor who donated a stem cell graft to a child with acute lymphoblastic leukemia. Each CDR3 is given with its conserved first and last residue. The D gene is left open where the match is weak. A row's size may be missing; if present it is once, few, many or a size class.

TRBJ2-7 | 14 | TRBV20-1 | many | TRBD2 | CSAKGGSPSYEQYF | TGCAGTGCCAAAGGCGGGAGCCCGTCCTACGAGCAGTACTTC
TRBJ2-2 | 15 | TRBV10-3 | many | . | CAISSGLLNTGELFF | TGTGCCATCAGTTCCGGACTCTTGAACACCGGGGAGCTGTTTTTT
TRBJ2-5 | 13 | TRBV28 | many | . | CASGTPGRQTQYF | TGTGCCAGCGGGACCCCAGGCCGCCAGACCCAGTACTTC
TRBJ2-1 | 13 | TRBV5-5 | many | TRBD2 | CASTVAGFNEQFF | TGTGCCAGCACGGTAGCGGGGTTCAATGAGCAGTTCTTC
TRBJ2-7 | 12 | TRBV20-1 | many | TRBD1 | CSATDRGSEQYF | TGCAGTGCAACGGACAGGGGCAGCGAGCAGTACTTC
TRBJ2-1 | 18 | TRBV11-2 | many | TRBD2 | CASSLVGLAGGPNNEQFF | TGTGCCAGCAGCTTAGTGGGACTAGCGGGAGGGCCCAACAATGAGCAGTTCTTC
TRBJ2-5 | 14 | TRBV10-3 | many | TRBD2 | CAIKSGRAGETQYF | TGTGCCATCAAGAGCGGGAGAGCCGGAGAGACCCAGTACTTC
TRBJ2-2 | 15 | TRBV28 | many | . | CATRGPVQNTGELFF | TGTGCCACCAGGGGTCCGGTACAGAACACCGGGGAGCTGTTTTTT
TRBJ2-1 | 17 | TRBV3-1 | . | . | CATSQDIRGSSYNEQFF | TGTGCCACCTCCCAAGATATCAGGGGTAGCTCCTACAATGAGCAGTTCTTC
TRBJ2-1 | 12 | TRBV10-3 | many | . | CAISLADNEQFF | TGTGCCATCAGTCTCGCGGACAATGAGCAGTTCTTC
TRBJ2-7 | 12 | TRBV2 | many | . | CASLPSSYEQYF | TGTGCCAGTCTCCCAAGTTCCTACGAGCAGTACTTC
TRBJ2-1 | 17 | TRBV28 | many | TRBD2 | CASSGTSGRTPYNEQFF | TGTGCCAGCAGTGGTACTAGCGGGAGGACCCCCTACAATGAGCAGTTCTTC
TRBJ2-3 | 17 | TRBV7-3 | once | TRBD2 | CASGYGTSGRATDTQYF | TGTGCCAGCGGCTACGGGACTAGCGGGAGGGCCACAGATACGCAGTATTTT
TRBJ1-6 | 13 | TRBV19 | many | . | CASAEGYNSPLHF | TGTGCCAGTGCGGAGGGATATAATTCACCCCTCCACTTT
TRBJ2-2 | 14 | TRBV28 | many | . | CASSFRISTGELFF | TGTGCCAGCAGTTTCAGGATCTCCACCGGGGAGCTGTTTTTT
TRBJ2-7 | 15 | TRBV2 | many | TRBD1 | CASSAQGTGGGEQYF | TGTGCCAGCAGCGCTCAAGGGACAGGGGGCGGCGAGCAGTACTTC
TRBJ2-5 | 15 | TRBV5-6 | many | . | CASSSPRSGAETQYF | TGTGCCAGCAGCTCACCCCGGTCGGGGGCAGAGACCCAGTACTTC
TRBJ2-1 | 15 | TRBV9 | many | . | CASSVEGGEGNEQFF | TGTGCCAGCAGCGTAGAAGGGGGAGAGGGAAATGAGCAGTTCTTC
TRBJ1-1 | 14 | TRBV20-1 | few | TRBD1 | CSAQADRGNTEAFF | TGCAGTGCTCAAGCGGACAGGGGGAACACTGAAGCTTTCTTT
TRBJ2-7 | 14 | TRBV12-3/TRBV12-4 | many | . | CASSPLPGIGEQYF | TGTGCCAGCAGTCCTTTACCGGGGATAGGCGAGCAGTACTTC
TRBJ1-1 | 13 | TRBV20-1 | many | TRBD1 | CSAGQGLSTEAFF | TGCAGTGCTGGACAGGGGTTGAGCACTGAAGCTTTCTTT
TRBJ2-3 | 17 | TRBV27 | many | TRBD2 | CASSFLTSGTHTDTQYF | TGTGCCAGCAGTTTTCTGACTAGCGGGACTCACACAGATACGCAGTATTTT
TRBJ2-3 | 14 | TRBV12-3/TRBV12-4 | many | . | CASSSIGSTDTQYF | TGTGCCAGCAGTTCAATAGGTAGCACAGATACGCAGTATTTT
TRBJ1-5 | 15 | TRBV20-1 | many | . | CSASPRAEGNQPQHF | TGCAGTGCTAGCCCCAGGGCGGAGGGCAATCAGCCCCAGCATTTT
TRBJ2-3 | 15 | TRBV20-1 | many | . | CSARDGGAGTDTQYF | TGCAGTGCTAGAGACGGCGGGGCGGGCACAGATACGCAGTATTTT
TRBJ1-1 | 14 | TRBV5-5 | many | . | CASSFRDLNTEAFF | TGTGCCAGCAGCTTCAGGGACCTGAACACTGAAGCTTTCTTT
TRBJ2-1 | 15 | TRBV12-3/TRBV12-4 | many | TRBD2 | CASSAWGSGYNEQFF | TGTGCCAGCAGTGCCTGGGGTAGCGGGTACAATGAGCAGTTCTTC
TRBJ1-2 | 11 | TRBV6-2/TRBV6-3 | many | . | CASSSMGGYTF | TGTGCCAGCAGTTCCATGGGGGGCTACACCTTC